Listed below are T cell receptor beta chains from one sample, sequenced in a study of beta chain features in type 1 diabetes. TCRdb's table, derived via immunoSEQ multiplex PCR, lists solely in-frame clones and lacks some. The repertoire holds about 350,000 clones, with about 19% as singletons. Sequencing was done on a sample of naive CD4+ T cells from blood. These receptors all stem from a woman under 30 in good health. Both conserved end residues are part of each CDR3. D genes are given only for firm matches. Not every row has a clone size; where given, it reads once, few, many or a size class.

TRBJ2-6 TRBD2 TRBV7-9 few TGTGCCACCTGGGAAAGCGGGAGGGCGACTGGGGCCAACGTCCTGACTTTC CATWESGRATGANVLTF
TRBJ1-6 . TRBV7-2 . TGTGCCACCGGACCCGGGATGTATAATTCACCCCTCCACTTT CATGPGMYNSPLHF
TRBJ2-3 . TRBV11-2 few TGTGCCAGCGCGCAAGATACGCAGTATTTT CASAQDTQYF
TRBJ1-1 . TRBV7-2 . TGTGCCAGCAGCTTATACATGAACACTGAAGCTTTCTTT CASSLYMNTEAFF
TRBJ2-2 . TRBV7-9 few TGTGCCAGCAGCTTAGGGGCAGGGACGAACACCGGGGAGCTGTTTTTT CASSLGAGTNTGELFF
TRBJ2-2 TRBD1 TRBV4-1 . TGCGCCAGCGGAATCACCGGGACAGGGAGCACCGGGGAGCTGTTTTTT CASGITGTGSTGELFF
TRBJ2-1 TRBD2 TRBV20-1 few TGCAGTGCCAATAGCGGGAGGACCCAGTTCTTC CSANSGRTQFF
TRBJ1-5 . TRBV30 few TGTGCCTGGACCCAGGGGAGCTATCAGCCCCAGCATTTT CAWTQGSYQPQHF
TRBJ1-1 . TRBV12-5 . TGTGCTAGTGGTAAACAGGGCGGGACTGAAGCTTTCTTT CASGKQGGTEAFF
TRBJ2-1 . TRBV5-1 . TGCGCCAGCAGCACCTCAGGGCTCAATGAGCAGTTCTTC CASSTSGLNEQFF
TRBJ1-1 . TRBV29-1 . TGCAGCGTTGAAGTCCCGGGACAGAACACTGAAGCTTTCTTT CSVEVPGQNTEAFF
TRBJ1-1 . TRBV15 . TGTGCCACCAGGGCGAACTTACAGGCGAACACTGAAGCTTTCTTT CATRANLQANTEAFF
TRBJ1-2 . TRBV5-1 . TGCGCCAGCAGCTTCGGACAGTCAGCTAACTATGGCTACACCTTC CASSFGQSANYGYTF
TRBJ1-5 . TRBV5-1 . TGCGCCAGCGGAGCTTACAAGAGCAATCAGCCCCAGCATTTT CASGAYKSNQPQHF
TRBJ2-3 TRBD2 TRBV2 few TGTGCCAGCAGCCCCTCTAGCGGGGGTTACCGGGATACGCAGTATTTT CASSPSSGGYRDTQYF
TRBJ1-5 . TRBV23-1 . TGCGCCAGCAGTCAATTAGCGGGCGAGGAGAGGGGCAATCAGCCCCAGCATTTT CASSQLAGEERGNQPQHF
TRBJ1-2 . TRBV6-6 . TGTGCCAGCACCCCGTCGGTGGGCCACTATGGCTACACCTTC CASTPSVGHYGYTF
TRBJ2-5 TRBD2 TRBV4-1 few TGCGCCAGCAGCCAAGCAGGGCTAGCGGGGGCCCAAGAGACCCAGTACTTC CASSQAGLAGAQETQYF
TRBJ1-1 . TRBV5-1 . TGCGCCAGCAGCGTGGGACTCCCGAACACTGAAGCTTTCTTT CASSVGLPNTEAFF
TRBJ2-2 TRBD2 TRBV4-1 . TGCGCCAGCAGCCAAATGGGAGGGGCCGGGGAGCTGTTTTTT CASSQMGGAGELFF
TRBJ1-2 TRBD1 TRBV2 few TGTGCCAGCAACCCCCGCGACAGGGGACTTAACTATGGCTACACCTTC CASNPRDRGLNYGYTF
TRBJ2-7 . TRBV12-2 . TGTGCAAGTCGCTTTGTTCAGGGGCAGAACGAGCAGTACTTC CASRFVQGQNEQYF
TRBJ2-7 . TRBV14 . TGTGCCAGCAGCCAGACCGGCGGTGGCTCCTACGAGCAGTACTTC CASSQTGGGSYEQYF
TRBJ2-3 TRBD2 TRBV30 few TGTGCCTGGAGCCCCCTTCCTCTAGCGGGGGTGGATACGCAGTATTTT CAWSPLPLAGVDTQYF
TRBJ2-5 TRBD2 TRBV4-2 . TGTGCCAGCAGCCAAGCTACTAGCGGGGGGGGAGAGACCCAGTACTTC CASSQATSGGGETQYF
TRBJ2-7 TRBD1 TRBV30 . TGTGCCTGGAGTACGGAAACTCGGGACAGAAGGCAGTACTTC CAWSTETRDRRQYF
TRBJ1-2 TRBD1 TRBV7-3 few TGTGCCAGCAGCTTAACCCCCTCGACAGGGGGTAAGGGCTACACCTTC CASSLTPSTGGKGYTF
TRBJ2-3 TRBD2 TRBV30 . TGTGCCTCTAGGGGAGCGGGAGAAGATACGCAGTATTTT CASRGAGEDTQYF
TRBJ2-7 . TRBV11-2 . TGTGCCAGCAGCCGCCGGGGGTCCCCCTACGAGCAGTACTTC CASSRRGSPYEQYF
TRBJ2-7 . TRBV25-1 . TGTGCCAGCAGTGACGGCCAGGGCGTCCCCTACGAGCAGTACTTC CASSDGQGVPYEQYF
TRBJ2-7 . TRBV18 . TGTGCCAGCTCACCTCCAACGGCAGGGGACGAGCAGTACTTC CASSPPTAGDEQYF
TRBJ1-2 TRBD1 TRBV6-5 few TGTGCCAGCAGTTACGACAGGGGTAACTATGGCTACACCTTC CASSYDRGNYGYTF
TRBJ2-3 TRBD1 TRBV27 . TGTGCCAGCAGTTTATCGTATCGGCAGGGGGAGACAGATACGCAGTATTTT CASSLSYRQGETDTQYF
TRBJ2-3 TRBD2 TRBV6-5 . TGTGCCAGCAGTTACGGCAGCGGGGGCACAGATACGCAGTATTTT CASSYGSGGTDTQYF
TRBJ1-2 TRBD1 TRBV7-9 few TGTGCCAGCAACAGCGACAGGGCGACTCTTGGCTACACCTTC CASNSDRATLGYTF
TRBJ1-2 . TRBV18 . TGTGCCAGCTCACCACCTGGCCTTCGAGGTGGCTACACCTTC CASSPPGLRGGYTF
TRBJ2-2 . TRBV19 . TGTGCCAGTAGTAAATCACAAAACACCGGGGAGCTGTTTTTT CASSKSQNTGELFF